This TCR beta chain emerged from a study of cytotoxic CD8 clonotypes in ibrutinib-treated CLL. On the study more broadly: The subjects consisted of 11 relapsed/refractory and roughly 15 treatment-naive individuals, with about 17 IGHV unmutated.

TCRdb's copy holds only in-frame clones and misses some; the assay was immunoSEQ multiplex PCR. The data contain 200,000 to 250,000 clones, 79% of them singletons. V lost 1 base, J lost 10 bases, and 8 bases lay in between. CDR1 SEHNR and CDR2 FQNEAQ come from the germline V gene (reference sequence). CDR3 length: 12 amino acids. This sequence originates from a human donor with chronic lymphocytic leukemia. Material: PBMCs, obtained after 12 months of ibrutinib treatment. The chain employs TRBV7-9 and TRBJ2-1; D remains ambiguous. This CDR3 is CASSLEVWEQFF. The DNA of the CDR3 is TGTGCCAGCAGCTTAGAAGTCTGGGAGCAGTTCTTC.